The clone carrying this TCR beta chain was counted at least ten times. The antigen is unknown. The germline V gene has CDR1 SGHNT and CDR2 YYREEE (reference sequence). V lost 3 bases, J lost 0 bases, and 11 bases lay in between. The CDR3 has 15 residues. The data were obtained in a study of CD8 T cells in ankylosing spondylitis. Study observations and caveats: Roughly 8 highly homologous variants made up a TCR beta motif that seemed to typify ankylosing spondylitis blood.

One entry per CDR3 protein, called by TCRdb with MiXCR from the 5' RACE reads. This sample has more than 300,000 distinct CDR3 sequences, with about 9.9% found just once. The V and J genes are TRBV5-4 and TRBJ2-3; no definite D call. This TCR was sampled from a female donor with ankylosing spondylitis or in good health (not recorded which). Material for sequencing was blood, either unsorted or a sorted T cell fraction (not recorded which). CDR3 protein: CASSWTASSTDTQYF. The CDR3 DNA reads TGTGCCAGCAGCTGGACGGCGTCTAGCACAGATACGCAGTATTTT.